These 19 T cell receptor beta chains originate from one sample sequenced in a study of T cells in Graves' hyperthyroidism and ophthalmopathy. Amplified TCR beta CDR3 regions derived from RNA transcripts. In the first-round RT-PCR of the TCR CDR3, the HTBI primer set was used. From the multiplex PCR reads, TCRdb called clonotypes with MiXCR, one entry per CDR3 protein. The sample has 450,000 to 550,000 distinct CDR3 sequences; about 24% are singletons. Sequenced input: blood. These receptors all come from a woman aged 30 to 39 with Graves' ophthalmopathy.

This clonotype was counted a few times. The rearrangement joins TRBV6-4 to TRBJ1-1, with 7 bases aligning to TRBD1. Trimming at V came to 5 bases and at J to 0 bases, leaving 12 bases not matched to a gene. The V gene's germline CDR1 is MRHNA and CDR2 SNTAGT. The CDR3 extends over 17 amino acids. The CDR3 protein is CASSPPGQSLMNTEAFF. The CDR3 bases are TGTGCCAGCAGTCCGCCGGGACAGAGCTTGATGAACACTGAAGCTTTCTTT.

This clonotype appeared many times. The chain is built from TRBV12-3 or TRBV12-4 and TRBJ2-7; D is ambiguous. The V end was cut by 3 bases, the J end by 0 bases, with 9 bases between. The CDR3 sequence is 14 residues long. Written as DNA, the CDR3 is TGTGCCAGCAGTTTTGTCAGCAGCTCCTACGAGCAGTACTTC. It specifies CASSFVSSSYEQYF.

This clonotype was counted a few times. The chain employs TRBV7-6 and TRBJ2-7; maybe TRBD1 (5 bases). V lost 4 bases and J 5 bases, leaving 12 bases between the germline ends. CDR1 and CDR2 from the germline V gene are SGHVS and FNYEAQ. The CDR3 consists of 13 residues. CDR3 bases: TGTGCCAGCAGCTCTCAGGGTAAGGACGAGCAGTACTTC. Protein sequence: CASSSQGKDEQYF.

This clonotype was counted at least ten times. The rearrangement links TRBV25-1 to TRBJ1-2; D is possibly TRBD1 (5 bases). Per germline, CDR1 MGHDK and CDR2 SYGVNS. The V end lost 4 bases, the J end lost 3 bases, and 12 bases lay between the germline ends. This CDR3 is 14 amino acids long. The CDR3 nucleotides read TGTGCCAGCAGTGGGAGAGGGGTGGACTATGGCTACACCTTC. It yields the protein CASSGRGVDYGYTF.

The V gene is TRBV20-1, the J gene TRBJ2-7; 9 positions agree with TRBD2. The junction had 6 bases not matched to a gene; V was cut back by 2 bases and J by 4 bases. Germline V CDR1 and CDR2: DFQATT, SNEGSKA (reference sequence). The CDR3 is 14 amino acids. This CDR3 reads CSARWLAGDYEQYF. CDR3 nucleotide sequence: TGCAGTGCTAGATGGTTAGCGGGGGATTACGAGCAGTACTTC.

This clonotype was detected many times. The chain links TRBV12-3 or TRBV12-4 to TRBJ1-1, with 7 bases fitting TRBD1. Trimming took 6 bases from V and 5 from J; bases not matched to a gene: 12. CDR3 length: 15 residues. CDR3 coding DNA: TGTGCCAGCAGCGACGGAGGGGGCGCGAGGACTGAAGCTTTCTTT. Encoded protein: CASSDGGGARTEAFF.

Turning to this clonotype: A much bigger clone sits one base away, suggesting this may be a read error. The rearrangement joins TRBV5-1 to TRBJ1-2; TRBD1 might be the D (6 bases). Germline V lookup: CDR1 SGHRS, CDR2 YFSETQ. Trimming cost V 4 bases and J 8 bases, with 18 bases left between them. The CDR3 spans 14 residues. This chain's CDR3 is CASSTSGTTGGYTF. The CDR3 DNA follows: TGCGCCAGCAGCACCTCTGGGACAACGGGGGGCTACACCTTC.

This chain connects TRBV5-1 to TRBJ2-5; D might be TRBD1 or TRBD2, each matching 7 bases. V was pared by 1 base and J by 5 bases, with 12 bases between. This CDR3 is 14 amino acids long. The germline V gene has CDR1 SGHRS and CDR2 YFSETQ. CDR3 residues: CASSLQGGPETQYF. The CDR3 DNA reads as TGCGCCAGCAGCTTGCAGGGGGGGCCGGAGACCCAGTACTTC.

This clonotype was detected ten times or more. This chain joins TRBV30 and TRBJ2-5; 9 nucleotides match TRBD2. This CDR3 spans 14 amino acids. The ends lost 4 bases at V and 5 bases at J; junction bases unmatched: 8. CDR1 GTSNPN and CDR2 SVGIG come from the germline V gene (reference sequence). The CDR3 protein is CAWNGLAMGETQYF. The DNA of the CDR3 is TGTGCCTGGAACGGACTAGCGATGGGGGAGACCCAGTACTTC.

The chain uses TRBV11-2 and TRBJ1-5; D remains ambiguous. Per germline, CDR1 SGHAT and CDR2 FQNNGV. This CDR3 is built from 13 residues. V dropped 2 bases and J dropped 4 bases, with 6 bases sitting between them. CDR3 region: CASSLRMNQPQHF. For the CDR3, the DNA is TGTGCCAGCAGCTTAAGGATGAATCAGCCCCAGCATTTT. The full variable domain, with the rest looked up from reference TRBV11-2 and TRBJ1-5, is EAGVAQSPRYKIIEKRQSVAFWCNPISGHATLYWYQQILGQGPKLLIQFQNNGVVDDSQLPKDRFSAERLKGVDSTLKIQPAKLEDSAVYLCASSLRMNQPQHFGDGTRLSIL.

At least ten counts were recorded for this clonotype. The rearrangement uses TRBV7-6 and TRBJ2-5; D not resolved. The CDR3 extends over 13 amino acids. V shed 1 base and J shed 5 bases, with 8 bases lying between them. Per the germline V gene, CDR1 is SGHVS and CDR2 is FNYEAQ. This CDR3 is CASSLELRETQYF. CDR3 coding DNA: TGTGCCAGCAGCTTAGAGTTGCGGGAGACCCAGTACTTC.

The chain couples TRBV19 to TRBJ1-5; TRBD1 matches 7 bases. J lost 2 bases, V lost 0 bases, and 4 bases had no gene match. The length of the CDR3 is 16 residues. Germline-derived CDR1 and CDR2 are LNHDA and SQIVND (reference sequence). Written as DNA, the CDR3 is TGTGCCAGTAGTATAGATCGCGACAGGGGCAATCAGCCCCAGCATTTT. Translation: CASSIDRDRGNQPQHF.

The chain combines TRBV11-2 with TRBJ1-1, with D maybe TRBD1 (6 bases). This CDR3 has 15 amino acids. Trimming cost V 4 bases and J 4 bases, with 16 bases left between them. Germline lookup yields CDR1 SGHAT and CDR2 FQNNGV. The CDR3 DNA is TGTGCCAGCAGCTCAAGGGCGAGGGGGAGCACTGAAGCTTTCTTT. Protein product: CASSSRARGSTEAFF. Filled out from reference TRBV11-2 and TRBJ1-1, the complete variable domain reads EAGVAQSPRYKIIEKRQSVAFWCNPISGHATLYWYQQILGQGPKLLIQFQNNGVVDDSQLPKDRFSAERLKGVDSTLKIQPAKLEDSAVYLCASSSRARGSTEAFFGQGTRLTVV.

This clonotype was counted many times. The chain combines TRBV6-5 with TRBJ2-7; 7 nucleotides align to TRBD1. This CDR3 spans 15 amino acids. The germline gives CDR1 MNHEY, CDR2 SVGAGI. Trimming cost V 7 bases and J 4 bases; bases outside gene matches: 13. In DNA, the CDR3 is TGTGCCAGCATCGGGCTTAACAGGGGATTTTACGAGCAGTACTTC. Its protein is CASIGLNRGFYEQYF.

This clonotype showed up many times. The chain has TRBV29-1 and TRBJ1-2, with a weak D call TRBD1 (6 bases). V was trimmed by 4 bases and J by 3 bases, leaving 9 bases between them. The CDR3 spans 12 residues. Germline CDR1 and CDR2: SQVTM and ANQGSEA. CDR3 nucleotide sequence: TGCAGCGTTGCACAGGGTGACTATGGCTACACCTTC. Translation: CSVAQGDYGYTF.

Ten or more counts support this clonotype. The chain joins TRBV30 to TRBJ1-5; TRBD1 matches 7 bases. This CDR3 contains 13 residues. Germline CDR1 is GTSNPN and CDR2 is SVGIG (reference sequence). Germline trimming cut 8 bases from V and 4 bases from J; bases unmatched to any gene: 8. CDR3 DNA sequence: TGTGCCACATCGACAGGGATGAATCAGCCCCAGCATTTT. Protein product: CATSTGMNQPQHF.

The chain has TRBV12-3 or TRBV12-4 and TRBJ2-7; TRBD1 matches at 9 bases. The ends lost 4 bases at V and 1 base at J; junction bases unmatched: 8. The CDR3 length is 16 residues. CDR3 sequence: CASSSSVGQGSYEQYF. The CDR3 nucleotides are TGTGCCAGCAGTTCCTCCGTGGGACAGGGTTCCTACGAGCAGTACTTC.

This clonotype was counted at least ten times. CDR3 in amino acids: CASKSRYQPQHF. In nucleotides, the CDR3 is TGTGCCAGCAAAAGTAGGTATCAGCCCCAGCATTTT. V usage is TRBV6-1 and J usage is TRBJ1-5; D call uncertain. V was shortened by 7 bases and J by 5 bases, with 9 bases between the two germline ends. The CDR3 extends over 12 amino acids. Germline V CDR1 and CDR2: MNHNS, SASEGT.

This clonotype has ten or more counts. This chain links TRBV20-1 with TRBJ1-6, with 8 positions matching TRBD1. The CDR3 is made up of 15 amino acids. CDR1 DFQATT and CDR2 SNEGSKA come from the germline V gene (reference sequence). The junction had 6 bases not matched to a gene; V was cut back by 3 bases and J by 5 bases. This chain's CDR3 is CSARKTGVDNSPLHF. CDR3 nucleotide sequence: TGCAGTGCTAGGAAGACAGGGGTCGATAATTCACCCCTCCACTTT.